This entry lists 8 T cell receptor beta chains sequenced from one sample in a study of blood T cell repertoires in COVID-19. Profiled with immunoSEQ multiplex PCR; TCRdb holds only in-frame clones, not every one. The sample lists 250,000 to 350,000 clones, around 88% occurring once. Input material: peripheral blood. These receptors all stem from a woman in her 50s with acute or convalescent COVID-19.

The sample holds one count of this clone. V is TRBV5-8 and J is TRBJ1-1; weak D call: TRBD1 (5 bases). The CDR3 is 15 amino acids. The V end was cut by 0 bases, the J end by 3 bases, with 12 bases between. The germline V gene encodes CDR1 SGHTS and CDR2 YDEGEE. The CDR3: CASSLVRGIYTEAFF. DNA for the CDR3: TGTGCCAGCAGCTTGGTCCGGGGGATCTACACTGAAGCTTTCTTT.

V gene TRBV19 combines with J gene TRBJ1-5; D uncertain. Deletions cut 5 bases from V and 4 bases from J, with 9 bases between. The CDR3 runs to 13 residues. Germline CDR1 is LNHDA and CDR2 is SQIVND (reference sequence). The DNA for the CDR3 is TGTGCCAGTAGTGGGCAGAAAAATCAGCCCCAGCATTTT. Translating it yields CASSGQKNQPQHF. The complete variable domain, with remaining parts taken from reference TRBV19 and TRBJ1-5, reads DGGITQSPKYLFRKEGQNVTLSCEQNLNHDAMYWYRQDPGQGLRLIYYSQIVNDFQKGDIAEGYSVSREKKESFPLTVTSAQKNPTAFYLCASSGQKNQPQHFGDGTRLSIL.

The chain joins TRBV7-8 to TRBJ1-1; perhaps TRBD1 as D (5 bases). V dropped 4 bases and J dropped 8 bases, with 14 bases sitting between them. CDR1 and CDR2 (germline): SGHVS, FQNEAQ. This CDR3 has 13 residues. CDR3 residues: CASSSRNGGEAFF. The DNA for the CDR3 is TGTGCCAGCAGCTCGAGAAACGGGGGAGAAGCTTTCTTT.

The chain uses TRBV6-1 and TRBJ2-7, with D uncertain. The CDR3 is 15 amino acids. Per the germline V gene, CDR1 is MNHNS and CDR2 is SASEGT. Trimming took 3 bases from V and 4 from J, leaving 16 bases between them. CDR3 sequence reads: CASSEVTAPHYEQYF. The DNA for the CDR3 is TGTGCCAGCAGTGAGGTAACAGCTCCTCATTACGAGCAGTACTTC.

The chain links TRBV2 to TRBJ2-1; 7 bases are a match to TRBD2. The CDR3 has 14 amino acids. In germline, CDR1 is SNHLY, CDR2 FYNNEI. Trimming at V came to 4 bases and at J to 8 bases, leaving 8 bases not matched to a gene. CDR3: CASSAWTSLDEQFF. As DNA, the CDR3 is TGTGCCAGCAGTGCGTGGACTAGTTTGGATGAGCAGTTCTTC.

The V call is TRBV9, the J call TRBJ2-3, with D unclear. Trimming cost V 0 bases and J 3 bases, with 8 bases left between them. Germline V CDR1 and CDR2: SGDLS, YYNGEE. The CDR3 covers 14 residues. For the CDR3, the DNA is TGTGCCAGCAGCGTAGTCTCTTTGACAGATACGCAGTATTTT. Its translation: CASSVVSLTDTQYF.

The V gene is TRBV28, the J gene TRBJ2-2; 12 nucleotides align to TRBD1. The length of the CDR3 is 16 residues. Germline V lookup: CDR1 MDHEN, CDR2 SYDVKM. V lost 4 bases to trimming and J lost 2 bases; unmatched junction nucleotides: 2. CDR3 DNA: TGTGCCAGCAGTTGGGGACAGGGGGCTAACACCGGGGAGCTGTTTTTT. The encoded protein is CASSWGQGANTGELFF. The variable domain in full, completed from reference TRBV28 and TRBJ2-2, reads DVKVTQSSRYLVKRTGEKVFLECVQDMDHENMFWYRQDPGLGLRLIYFSYDVKMKEKGDIPEGYSVSREKKERFSLILESASTNQTSMYLCASSWGQGANTGELFFGEGSRLTVL.

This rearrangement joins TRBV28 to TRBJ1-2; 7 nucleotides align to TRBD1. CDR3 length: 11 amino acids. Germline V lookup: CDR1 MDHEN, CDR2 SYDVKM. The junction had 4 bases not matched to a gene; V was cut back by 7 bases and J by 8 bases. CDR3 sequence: CASMQGGGYTF. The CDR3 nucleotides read TGTGCCAGCATGCAGGGGGGAGGCTACACCTTC.